The 2 T cell receptor beta chains reported below all come from one sample, sequenced in a study of radiation and T cells in renal cell carcinoma. Noted time point: baseline pretreatment blood. Noted treatment: 15 Gy SBRT to primary tumor, nephrectomy 4 weeks later. Profiling relied on immunoSEQ multiplex PCR, and the TCRdb table lists in-frame clones only, not all of them. The sample includes 130,000 or so clones, over 75% seen only once; the top ten take more than 10%. The sample was blood, taken from a patient whose treatment included radiotherapy and nephrectomy. Receptor source: a woman aged 50 to 65 with renal cell carcinoma.

The J gene is TRBJ2-5, the V gene TRBV5-1; TRBD2 matches at 12 bases. The CDR3 covers 17 residues. Germline V gene data show CDR1 as SGHRS and CDR2 as YFSETQ. Trimming took 0 bases from V and 5 from J; bases not matched to a gene: 8. The CDR3 DNA reads as TGCGCCAGCAGCTTGGCCGCTAGCGGGGGGGCATGGGAGACCCAGTACTTC. Translation gives CASSLAASGGAWETQYF.

DNA of the CDR3: TGCGCCAGCAGCGCACAGCGGGGGGGAAGCTCCTACAATGAGCAGTTCTTC. Translation: CASSAQRGGSSYNEQFF. This chain joins TRBV5-1 and TRBJ2-1; 10 nucleotides align to TRBD2. V lost 4 bases and J lost 0; bases outside the gene matches: 7. Germline V lookup: CDR1 SGHRS, CDR2 YFSETQ. CDR3 length: 17 amino acids.